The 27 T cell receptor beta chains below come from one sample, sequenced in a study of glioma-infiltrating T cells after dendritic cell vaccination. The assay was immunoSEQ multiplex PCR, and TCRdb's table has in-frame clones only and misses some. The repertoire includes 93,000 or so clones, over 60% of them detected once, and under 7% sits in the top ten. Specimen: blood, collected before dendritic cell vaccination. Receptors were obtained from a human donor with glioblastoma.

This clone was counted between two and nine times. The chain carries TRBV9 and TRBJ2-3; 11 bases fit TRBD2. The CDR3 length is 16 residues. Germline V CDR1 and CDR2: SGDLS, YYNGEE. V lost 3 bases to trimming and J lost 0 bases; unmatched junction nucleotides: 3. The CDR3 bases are TGTGCCAGCAGCGCCCTAGCGGGAGGAAGCACAGATACGCAGTATTTT. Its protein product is CASSALAGGSTDTQYF.

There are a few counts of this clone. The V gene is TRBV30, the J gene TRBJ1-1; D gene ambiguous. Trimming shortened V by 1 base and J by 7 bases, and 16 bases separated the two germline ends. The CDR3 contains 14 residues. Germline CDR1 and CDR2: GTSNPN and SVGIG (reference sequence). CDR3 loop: CAWSDQAGDGEAFF. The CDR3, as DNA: TGTGCCTGGAGTGATCAGGCCGGTGACGGTGAAGCTTTCTTT.

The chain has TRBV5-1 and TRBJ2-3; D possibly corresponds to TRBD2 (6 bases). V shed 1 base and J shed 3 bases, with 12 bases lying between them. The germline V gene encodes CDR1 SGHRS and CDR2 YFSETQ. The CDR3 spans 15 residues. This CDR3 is CASSLYLGGTDTQYF. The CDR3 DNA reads TGCGCCAGCAGCTTGTATCTTGGGGGGACAGATACGCAGTATTTT.

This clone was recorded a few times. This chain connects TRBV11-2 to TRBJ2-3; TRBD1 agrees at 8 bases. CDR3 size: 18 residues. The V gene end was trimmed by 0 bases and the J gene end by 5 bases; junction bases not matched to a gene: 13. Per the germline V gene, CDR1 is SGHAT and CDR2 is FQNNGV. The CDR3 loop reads CASSLDRRGQVPLDTQYF. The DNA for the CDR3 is TGTGCCAGCAGCTTAGATAGGAGGGGACAGGTGCCTTTAGATACGCAGTATTTT.

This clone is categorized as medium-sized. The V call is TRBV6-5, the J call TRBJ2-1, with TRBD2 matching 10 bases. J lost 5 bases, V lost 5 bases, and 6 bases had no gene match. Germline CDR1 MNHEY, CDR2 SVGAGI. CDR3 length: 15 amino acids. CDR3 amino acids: CASSLTSGANNEQFF. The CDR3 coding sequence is TGTGCCAGCAGTCTCACTAGCGGGGCTAACAATGAGCAGTTCTTC.

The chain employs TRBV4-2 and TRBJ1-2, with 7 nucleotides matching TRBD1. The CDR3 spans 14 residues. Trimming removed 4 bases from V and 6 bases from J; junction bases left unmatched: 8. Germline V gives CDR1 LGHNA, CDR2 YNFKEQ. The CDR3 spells CASSRKTGTDGYTF. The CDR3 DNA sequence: TGTGCCAGCAGCCGGAAGACAGGGACTGATGGCTACACCTTC.

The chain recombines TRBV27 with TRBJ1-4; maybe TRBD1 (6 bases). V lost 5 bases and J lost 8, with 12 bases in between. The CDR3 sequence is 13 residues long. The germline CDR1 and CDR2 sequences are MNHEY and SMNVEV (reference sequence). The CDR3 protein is CASSTGGAEKLFF. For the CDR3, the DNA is TGTGCCAGCAGTACGGGGGGCGCGGAAAAACTGTTTTTT. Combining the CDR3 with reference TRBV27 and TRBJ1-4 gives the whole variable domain EAQVTQNPRYLITVTGKKLTVTCSQNMNHEYMSWYRQDPGLGLRQIYYSMNVEVTDKGDVPEGYKVSRKEKRNFPLILESPSPNQTSLYFCASSTGGAEKLFFGSGTQLSVL.

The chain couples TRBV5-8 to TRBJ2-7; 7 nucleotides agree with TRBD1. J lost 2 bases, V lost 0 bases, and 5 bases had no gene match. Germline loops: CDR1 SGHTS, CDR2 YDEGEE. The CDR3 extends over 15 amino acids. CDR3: CASSLGQGRAYEQYF. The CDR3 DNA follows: TGTGCCAGCAGCTTGGGACAGGGTAGGGCCTACGAGCAGTACTTC.

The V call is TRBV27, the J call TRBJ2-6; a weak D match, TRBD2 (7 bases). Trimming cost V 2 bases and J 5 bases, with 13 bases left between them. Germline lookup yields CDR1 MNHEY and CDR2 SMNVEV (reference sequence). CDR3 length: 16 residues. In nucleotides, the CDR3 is TGTGCCAGCAGTTTAAAAGGGGGGGGTAGGGCCAACGTCCTGACTTTC. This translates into CASSLKGGGRANVLTF.

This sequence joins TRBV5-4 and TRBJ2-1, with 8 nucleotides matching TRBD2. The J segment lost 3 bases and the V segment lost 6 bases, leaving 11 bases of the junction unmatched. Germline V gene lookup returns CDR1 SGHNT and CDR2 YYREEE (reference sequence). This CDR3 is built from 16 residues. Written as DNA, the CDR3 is TGTGCCAGCACCCCCGGAGCGGGGGCTATCTACAATGAGCAGTTCTTC. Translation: CASTPGAGAIYNEQFF. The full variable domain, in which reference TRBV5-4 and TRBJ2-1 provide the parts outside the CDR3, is ETGVTQSPTHLIKTRGQQVTLRCSSQSGHNTVSWYQQALGQGPQFIFQYYREEENGRGNFPPRFSGLQFPNYSSELNVNALELDDSALYLCASTPGAGAIYNEQFFGPGTRLTVL.

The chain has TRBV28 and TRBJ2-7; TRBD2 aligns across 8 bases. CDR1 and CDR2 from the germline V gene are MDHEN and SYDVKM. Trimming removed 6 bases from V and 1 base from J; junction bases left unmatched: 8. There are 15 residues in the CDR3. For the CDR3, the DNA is TGTGCCAGCAGGAAGCGGGAGAGTGAATCCTACGAGCAGTACTTC. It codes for CASRKRESESYEQYF.

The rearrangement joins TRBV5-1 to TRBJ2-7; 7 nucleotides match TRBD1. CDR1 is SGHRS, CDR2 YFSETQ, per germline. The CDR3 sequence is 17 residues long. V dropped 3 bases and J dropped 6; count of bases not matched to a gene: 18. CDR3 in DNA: TGCGCCAGCAGCTGGGGACAGCTACTCGTGGGTCTAACCGAGCAGTACTTC. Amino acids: CASSWGQLLVGLTEQYF.

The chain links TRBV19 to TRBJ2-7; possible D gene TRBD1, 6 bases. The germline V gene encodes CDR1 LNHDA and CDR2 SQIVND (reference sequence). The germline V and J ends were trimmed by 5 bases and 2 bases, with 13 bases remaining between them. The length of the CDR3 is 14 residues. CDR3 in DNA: TGTGCCAGTAGTTCAGCACAGGGTGCCTACGAGCAGTACTTC. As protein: CASSSAQGAYEQYF.

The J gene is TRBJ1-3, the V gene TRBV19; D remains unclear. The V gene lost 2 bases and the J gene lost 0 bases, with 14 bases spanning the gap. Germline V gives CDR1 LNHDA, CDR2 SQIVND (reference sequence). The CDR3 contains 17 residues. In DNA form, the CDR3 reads TGTGCCAGTAGTATAAGCGCGGGGTCCCGCTCTGGAAACACCATATATTTT. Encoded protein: CASSISAGSRSGNTIYF.

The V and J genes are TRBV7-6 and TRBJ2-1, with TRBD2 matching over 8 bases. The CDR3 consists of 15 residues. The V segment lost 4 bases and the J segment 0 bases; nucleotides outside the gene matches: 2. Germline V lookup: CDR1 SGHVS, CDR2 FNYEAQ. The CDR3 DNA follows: TGTGCCAGCAGCTCCCTAGCGGGCTCCTACAATGAGCAGTTCTTC. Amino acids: CASSSLAGSYNEQFF.

The CDR3 spells CASSYGQGRETQYF. The CDR3, as DNA: TGTGCCAGCAGTTACGGGCAGGGAAGGGAGACCCAGTACTTC. This rearrangement joins TRBV6-5 to TRBJ2-5, with D perhaps matching TRBD1 (5 bases). Looked up from germline, CDR1 is MNHEY and CDR2 is SVGAGI. V was cut by 2 bases and J by 5 bases, with 12 bases left in between. The CDR3 sequence is 14 residues long.

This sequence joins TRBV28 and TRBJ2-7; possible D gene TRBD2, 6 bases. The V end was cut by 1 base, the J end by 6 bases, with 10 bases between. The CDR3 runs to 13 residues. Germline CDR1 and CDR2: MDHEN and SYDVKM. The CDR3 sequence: CASSLSGTGEQYF. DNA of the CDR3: TGTGCCAGCAGTTTATCGGGGACTGGCGAGCAGTACTTC. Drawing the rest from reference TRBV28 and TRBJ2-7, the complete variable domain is DVKVTQSSRYLVKRTGEKVFLECVQDMDHENMFWYRQDPGLGLRLIYFSYDVKMKEKGDIPEGYSVSREKKERFSLILESASTNQTSMYLCASSLSGTGEQYFGPGTRLTVT.

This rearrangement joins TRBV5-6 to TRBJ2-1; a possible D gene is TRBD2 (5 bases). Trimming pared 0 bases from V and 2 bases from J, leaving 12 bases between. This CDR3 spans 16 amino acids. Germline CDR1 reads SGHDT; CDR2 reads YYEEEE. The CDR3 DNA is TGTGCCAGCAGCTTGGCGGGGAGCTCCCCCTACAATGAGCAGTTCTTC. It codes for CASSLAGSSPYNEQFF.

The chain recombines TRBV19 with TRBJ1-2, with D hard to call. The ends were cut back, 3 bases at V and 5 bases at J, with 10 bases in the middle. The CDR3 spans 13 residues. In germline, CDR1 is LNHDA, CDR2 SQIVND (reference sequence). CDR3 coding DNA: TGTGCCAGTAGTATCGGGGAAGGGTATGGCTACACCTTC. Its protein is CASSIGEGYGYTF.

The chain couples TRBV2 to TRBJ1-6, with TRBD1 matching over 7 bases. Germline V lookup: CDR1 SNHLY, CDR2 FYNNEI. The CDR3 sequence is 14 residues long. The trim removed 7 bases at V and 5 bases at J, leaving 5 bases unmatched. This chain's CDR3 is CASTLTGNNSPLHF. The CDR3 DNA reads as TGTGCCAGCACCTTGACAGGGAATAATTCACCCCTCCACTTT.

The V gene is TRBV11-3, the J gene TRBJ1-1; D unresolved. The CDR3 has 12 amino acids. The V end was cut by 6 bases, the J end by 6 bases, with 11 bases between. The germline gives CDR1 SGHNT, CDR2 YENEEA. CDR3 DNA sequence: TGTGCCAGCAGTGTCGGCGGATCTGAAGCTTTCTTT. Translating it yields CASSVGGSEAFF.

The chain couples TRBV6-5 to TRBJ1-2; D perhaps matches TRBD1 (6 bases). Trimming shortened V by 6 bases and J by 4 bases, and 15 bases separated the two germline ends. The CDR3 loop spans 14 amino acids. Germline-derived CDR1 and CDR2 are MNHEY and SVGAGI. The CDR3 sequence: CASSNGQSPYGYTF. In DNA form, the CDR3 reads TGTGCCAGCAGCAACGGACAGTCCCCCTATGGCTACACCTTC.

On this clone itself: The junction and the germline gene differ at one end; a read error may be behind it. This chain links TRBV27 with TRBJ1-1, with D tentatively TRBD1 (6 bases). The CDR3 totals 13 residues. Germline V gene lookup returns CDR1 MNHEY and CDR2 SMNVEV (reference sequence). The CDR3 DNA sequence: TGTGCCAGCAGTCTCTTGGGGGACACAGAAGCTTTCTTT. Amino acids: CASSLLGDTEAFF.

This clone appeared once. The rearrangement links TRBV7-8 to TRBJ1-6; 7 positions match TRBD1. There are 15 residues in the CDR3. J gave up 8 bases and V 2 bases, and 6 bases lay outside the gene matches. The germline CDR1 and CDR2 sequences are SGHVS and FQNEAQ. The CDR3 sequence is CASSLRTGGYSPLHF. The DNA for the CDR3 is TGTGCCAGCAGCTTAAGGACAGGAGGGTATTCACCCCTCCACTTT. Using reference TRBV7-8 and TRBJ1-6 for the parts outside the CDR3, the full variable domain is GAGVSQSPRYKVAKRGQDVALRCDPISGHVSLFWYQQALGQGPEFLTYFQNEAQLDKSGLPSDRFFAERPEGSVSTLKIQRTQQEDSAVYLCASSLRTGGYSPLHFGNGTRLTVT.

Here the CDR3 reads CASSVGSRGGEKFF. The CDR3 DNA reads TGTGCCAGTAGTGTGGGGAGTAGGGGGGGGGAAAAGTTCTTC. This chain links TRBV19 with TRBJ2-1, with D maybe TRBD2 (7 bases). Between the trimmed V and J ends, which lost 5 bases and 14 bases, there was a span of 22 bases. Germline lookup yields CDR1 LNHDA and CDR2 SQIVND (reference sequence). The CDR3 is 14 residues long.

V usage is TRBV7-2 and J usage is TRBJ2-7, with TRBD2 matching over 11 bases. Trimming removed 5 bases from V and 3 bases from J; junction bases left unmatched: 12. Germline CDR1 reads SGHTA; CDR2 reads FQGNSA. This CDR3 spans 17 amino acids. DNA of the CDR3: TGTGCCAGCAGCCCGGGAGGCCTAGCGGGAGGACGCTACGAGCAGTACTTC. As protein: CASSPGGLAGGRYEQYF. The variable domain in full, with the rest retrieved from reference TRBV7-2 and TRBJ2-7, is GAGVSQSPSNKVTEKGKDVELRCDPISGHTALYWYRQSLGQGLEFLIYFQGNSAPDKSGLPSDRFSAERTGGSVSTLTIQRTQQEDSAVYLCASSPGGLAGGRYEQYFGPGTRLTVT.

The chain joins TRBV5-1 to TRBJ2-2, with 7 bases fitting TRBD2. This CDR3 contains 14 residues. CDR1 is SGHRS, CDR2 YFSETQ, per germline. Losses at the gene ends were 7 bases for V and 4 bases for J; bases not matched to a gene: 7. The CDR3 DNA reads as TGCGCCAGCCGGGGAACGGGGGGCACCGGGGAGCTGTTTTTT. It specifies CASRGTGGTGELFF.